Below, one T cell receptor beta chain is given with its context. The antigen is unknown. Clones were sequenced by immunoSEQ multiplex PCR, and TCRdb holds only the in-frame ones, with some missing. This repertoire shows around 30,000 clones, about 86% found once; its top ten account for about 28%. In germline, CDR1 is SEHNR, CDR2 FQNEAQ (reference sequence). The CDR3 is 16 amino acids. Trimming took off 4 bases at V and 3 bases at J, with 19 bases between the two ends. This record comes from a study of OX40 agonist ivuxolimab in advanced cancers. Study summary: The patients received agonistic anti-OX40 (CD134) antibody ivuxolimab. Recorded diagnoses for dose-escalation patients were hepatocellular carcinoma, melanoma, renal cell or head and neck cancer. Study-level points and caveats: Some nonresponders likewise displayed low normalized T-cell clonal expansion.

This chain links TRBV7-9 with TRBJ2-7, with D possibly matching TRBD1 (6 bases). This sequence was found in an adult with an advanced solid tumor such as melanoma, head and neck, liver or kidney cancer. The starting material was CD4+ or CD8+ T cells sorted from blood, obtained in a trial of the OX40 agonist ivuxolimab. The CDR3 nucleotides read TGTGCCAGCAGCTCTTTACAGGGTCCGGCGAGCTACGAGCAGTACTTC. Translating gives CASSSLQGPASYEQYF.